Listed below are T cell receptor beta chains from one sample, sequenced in a study of vaccination effects on CD4 cells after COVID-19. Produced via immunoSEQ multiplex PCR; TCRdb's table is partial and in-frame only. The sample carries roughly 70,000 clones, 73% recorded once. No antigen has been identified for these receptors. The sequences come from CD4+ T cells from PBMCs cultured with HIV peptides, collected before COVID-19 vaccination. The receptor set was obtained from a human donor who had a prior SARS-CoV-2 infection. Both conserved end residues are part of each CDR3. Fields, in order: V gene, J gene, clone size, CDR3 length, D gene, CDR3 protein, CDR3 DNA. The D gene is left open where the match is weak. Expanded clones get a size class; other rows say once, few or many, or leave the size out.

V: TRBV5-1
J: TRBJ2-7
size: NA
length: 14
D: TRBD1
CDR3: CASSLEQGQREQYF
DNA: TGCGCCAGCAGCTTGGAACAGGGACAGCGCGAGCAGTACTTC

V: TRBV5-1
J: TRBJ1-2
size: NA
length: 15
D: NA
CDR3: CASSSRVSDNYGYTF
DNA: TGCGCCAGCAGCTCCCGCGTTTCGGATAACTATGGCTACACCTTC

V: TRBV7-2
J: TRBJ2-1
size: NA
length: 13
D: NA
CDR3: CASSLERASEQFF
DNA: TGTGCCAGCAGCTTAGAGAGGGCGAGTGAGCAGTTCTTC

V: TRBV6-5
J: TRBJ2-7
size: NA
length: 13
D: TRBD2
CDR3: CASRPTGGSEQYF
DNA: TGTGCCAGCAGACCTACGGGCGGGAGCGAGCAGTACTTC

V: TRBV2
J: TRBJ2-2
size: NA
length: 18
D: TRBD2
CDR3: CASSDVSGRAGNTGELFF
DNA: TGTGCCAGCAGTGATGTCAGCGGGAGGGCCGGGAACACCGGGGAGCTGTTTTTT

V: TRBV7-8
J: TRBJ2-2
size: NA
length: 16
D: NA
CDR3: CASSLVGQGITGELFF
DNA: TGTGCCAGCAGCTTAGTGGGGCAGGGGATAACCGGGGAGCTGTTTTTT

V: TRBV30
J: TRBJ2-1
size: many
length: 14
D: NA
CDR3: CAWSVFRGRNEQFF
DNA: TGTGCCTGGAGTGTATTTCGGGGGAGGAATGAGCAGTTCTTC

V: TRBV23-1
J: TRBJ2-1
size: NA
length: 15
D: TRBD2
CDR3: CASSEGLADYNEQFF
DNA: TGCGCCAGCAGCGAGGGACTAGCGGACTACAATGAGCAGTTCTTC

V: TRBV18
J: TRBJ2-1
size: NA
length: 16
D: TRBD2
CDR3: CASSPPGLAGGNEQFF
DNA: TGTGCCAGCTCACCACCGGGACTAGCGGGAGGCAATGAGCAGTTCTTC

V: TRBV11-2
J: TRBJ2-1
size: NA
length: 13
D: TRBD1
CDR3: CASRRQGYNEQFF
DNA: TGTGCCAGCAGGCGACAGGGCTACAATGAGCAGTTCTTC

V: TRBV3-1/TRBV3-2
J: TRBJ2-5
size: NA
length: 14
D: NA
CDR3: CASSQVYSRETQYF
DNA: TGTGCCAGCAGCCAAGTATACAGCCGAGAGACCCAGTACTTC

V: TRBV7-2
J: TRBJ1-2
size: once
length: 15
D: TRBD1
CDR3: CASSSFGQGHYGYTF
DNA: TGTGCCAGCAGCTCTTTCGGACAGGGCCACTATGGCTACACCTTC

V: TRBV2
J: TRBJ1-3
size: NA
length: 15
D: NA
CDR3: CASSEYGFSGNTIYF
DNA: TGTGCCAGCAGTGAATACGGATTCTCTGGAAACACCATATATTTT

V: TRBV7-2
J: TRBJ1-3
size: NA
length: 15
D: TRBD1
CDR3: CASSLYQGAGNTIYF
DNA: TGTGCCAGCAGCTTATATCAGGGGGCTGGAAACACCATATATTTT

V: TRBV3-1/TRBV3-2
J: TRBJ2-3
size: NA
length: 13
D: NA
CDR3: CASSQAYTDTQYF
DNA: TGTGCCAGCAGCCAAGCGTACACAGATACGCAGTATTTT

V: TRBV7-2
J: TRBJ2-1
size: NA
length: 17
D: NA
CDR3: CASSLHRPDYSYNEQFF
DNA: TGTGCCAGCAGCTTACACAGGCCCGACTACTCCTACAATGAGCAGTTCTTC

V: TRBV11-2
J: TRBJ1-1
size: NA
length: 15
D: NA
CDR3: CASSLAGPAGTEAFF
DNA: TGTGCCAGCAGCTTAGCCGGGCCCGCGGGGACTGAAGCTTTCTTT

V: TRBV24-1
J: TRBJ2-1
size: few
length: 17
D: TRBD2
CDR3: CATSDRTSGKRNNEQFF
DNA: TGTGCCACCAGTGACAGGACTAGCGGGAAACGGAACAATGAGCAGTTCTTC

V: TRBV28
J: TRBJ1-4
size: NA
length: 13
D: NA
CDR3: CASSWTENEKLFF
DNA: TGTGCCAGCAGTTGGACAGAGAATGAAAAACTGTTTTTT

V: TRBV13
J: TRBJ1-5
size: NA
length: 14
D: NA
CDR3: CASSRGRGYQPQHF
DNA: TGTGCCAGCAGCCGAGGGAGGGGATATCAGCCCCAGCATTTT

V: TRBV24-1
J: TRBJ1-1
size: NA
length: 13
D: TRBD1
CDR3: CATAGQGGAEAFF
DNA: TGTGCCACCGCCGGACAGGGTGGTGCTGAAGCTTTCTTT

V: TRBV11-3
J: TRBJ2-4
size: once
length: 14
D: TRBD2
CDR3: CASSWGLDLNIQYF
DNA: TGTGCCAGCAGCTGGGGACTAGACCTAAACATTCAGTACTTC

V: TRBV19
J: TRBJ1-4
size: once
length: 15
D: NA
CDR3: CASSRGRPTNEKLFF
DNA: TGTGCCAGTAGTAGGGGTCGGCCAACTAATGAAAAACTGTTTTTT

V: TRBV5-5
J: TRBJ2-1
size: NA
length: 14
D: TRBD2
CDR3: CASAGTSGHNEQFF
DNA: TGTGCCAGCGCGGGGACTAGCGGTCACAATGAGCAGTTCTTC

V: TRBV18
J: TRBJ1-1
size: few
length: 16
D: NA
CDR3: CASSPTKDSLNTEAFF
DNA: TGTGCCAGCTCACCTACAAAGGACAGTCTGAACACTGAAGCTTTCTTT

V: TRBV5-6
J: TRBJ2-5
size: NA
length: 11
D: NA
CDR3: CASSLRETQYF
DNA: TGTGCCAGCAGCTTGCGGGAGACCCAGTACTTC

V: TRBV7-2
J: TRBJ1-2
size: NA
length: 14
D: TRBD1
CDR3: CASSSDRGINGYTF
DNA: TGTGCCAGCAGCTCAGACAGGGGGATAAATGGCTACACCTTC

V: TRBV5-1
J: TRBJ1-1
size: NA
length: 14
D: NA
CDR3: CASSLASGEYEAFF
DNA: TGCGCCAGCAGCTTGGCGTCAGGGGAGTATGAAGCTTTCTTT

V: TRBV5-1
J: TRBJ1-1
size: NA
length: 16
D: NA
CDR3: CASKISWRRDDTEAFF
DNA: TGCGCCAGCAAAATCTCCTGGCGCAGGGATGACACTGAAGCTTTCTTT

V: TRBV6-1
J: TRBJ1-4
size: NA
length: 15
D: NA
CDR3: CASSEKGVLNEKLFF
DNA: TGTGCCAGCAGTGAAAAGGGGGTCCTTAATGAAAAACTGTTTTTT

V: TRBV2
J: TRBJ2-2
size: NA
length: 15
D: NA
CDR3: CASSEMQVGTGELFF
DNA: TGTGCCAGCAGTGAAATGCAGGTTGGCACCGGGGAGCTGTTTTTT

V: TRBV3-1/TRBV3-2
J: TRBJ2-3
size: NA
length: 17
D: NA
CDR3: CASSQDWLAASTDTQYF
DNA: TGTGCCAGCAGCCAAGATTGGCTAGCTGCTAGCACAGATACGCAGTATTTT

V: TRBV11-2
J: TRBJ2-5
size: NA
length: 14
D: NA
CDR3: CASSLRINEETQYF
DNA: TGTGCCAGCAGCCTAAGAATTAATGAGGAGACCCAGTACTTC

V: TRBV7-8
J: TRBJ2-1
size: large
length: 14
D: NA
CDR3: CASSLDAAYNEQFF
DNA: TGTGCCAGCAGCTTAGACGCCGCCTACAATGAGCAGTTCTTC

V: TRBV5-6
J: TRBJ1-2
size: few
length: 12
D: NA
CDR3: CASSLVVGGYTF
DNA: TGTGCCAGCAGCTTGGTTGTAGGTGGCTACACCTTC

V: TRBV5-4
J: TRBJ2-1
size: NA
length: 13
D: TRBD2
CDR3: CASSLRLAEEQFF
DNA: TGTGCCAGCAGCTTGCGTCTAGCGGAAGAGCAGTTCTTC

V: TRBV14
J: TRBJ2-2
size: NA
length: 15
D: NA
CDR3: CASSQGGSYTGELFF
DNA: TGTGCCAGCAGCCAAGGCGGGTCCTACACCGGGGAGCTGTTTTTT

V: TRBV28
J: TRBJ1-6
size: NA
length: 14
D: NA
CDR3: CASSLVGGNSPLHF
DNA: TGTGCCAGCAGTTTAGTGGGTGGTAATTCACCCCTCCACTTT

V: TRBV18
J: TRBJ2-1
size: few
length: 15
D: TRBD2
CDR3: CASSTGLAGGDEQFF
DNA: TGTGCCAGCTCCACGGGACTAGCGGGAGGGGATGAGCAGTTCTTC

V: TRBV7-7
J: TRBJ2-2
size: NA
length: 14
D: NA
CDR3: CASSPTGNTGELFF
DNA: TGTGCTAGCAGCCCGACAGGGAACACCGGGGAGCTGTTTTTT

V: TRBV30
J: TRBJ2-1
size: NA
length: 16
D: TRBD2
CDR3: CAYKMLRSGRRSEQFF
DNA: TGTGCCTACAAAATGTTAAGGAGCGGGAGGCGGAGTGAGCAGTTCTTC

V: TRBV11-3
J: TRBJ2-2
size: NA
length: 16
D: TRBD2
CDR3: CASSLGVSGSAGELFF
DNA: TGTGCCAGCAGCTTAGGTGTTAGCGGGAGTGCCGGGGAGCTGTTTTTT

V: TRBV5-4
J: TRBJ1-6
size: few
length: 16
D: NA
CDR3: CASSPRGLGGDSPLHF
DNA: TGTGCCAGCAGCCCAAGGGGACTCGGGGGCGATTCACCCCTCCACTTT

V: TRBV2
J: TRBJ2-7
size: NA
length: 14
D: NA
CDR3: CASSEAGGIYEQYF
DNA: TGTGCCAGCAGTGAAGCTGGCGGGATCTACGAGCAGTACTTC

V: TRBV12-5
J: TRBJ1-1
size: once
length: 14
D: TRBD1
CDR3: CASGRGQGGTEAFF
DNA: TGTGCTAGTGGCCGCGGACAGGGGGGGACTGAAGCTTTCTTT

V: TRBV18
J: TRBJ2-1
size: NA
length: 17
D: TRBD1
CDR3: CASSPPVAGQGAREQFF
DNA: TGTGCCAGCTCACCACCGGTAGCGGGACAGGGGGCTAGAGAGCAGTTCTTC

V: TRBV6-1
J: TRBJ2-7
size: NA
length: 19
D: TRBD1
CDR3: CASSVKGQGLSGPPTEQYF
DNA: TGTGCCAGCAGTGTGAAGGGACAGGGCTTATCGGGTCCACCTACCGAGCAGTACTTC

V: TRBV19
J: TRBJ2-2
size: NA
length: 14
D: TRBD2
CDR3: CASQLARNTGELFF
DNA: TGTGCCAGTCAACTAGCGAGAAACACCGGGGAGCTGTTTTTT